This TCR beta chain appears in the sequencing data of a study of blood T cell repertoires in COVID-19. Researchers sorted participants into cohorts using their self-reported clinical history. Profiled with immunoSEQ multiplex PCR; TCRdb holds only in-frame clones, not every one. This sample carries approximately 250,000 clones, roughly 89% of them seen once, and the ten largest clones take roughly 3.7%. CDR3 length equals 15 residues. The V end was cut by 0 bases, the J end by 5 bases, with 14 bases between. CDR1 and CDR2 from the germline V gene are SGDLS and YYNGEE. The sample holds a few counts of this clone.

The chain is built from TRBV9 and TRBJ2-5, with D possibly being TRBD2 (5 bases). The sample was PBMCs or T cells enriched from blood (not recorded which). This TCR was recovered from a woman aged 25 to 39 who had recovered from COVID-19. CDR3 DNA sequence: TGTGCCAGCAGCGTAGGGTCGGCCCCGGGGGAGACCCAGTACTTC. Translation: CASSVGSAPGETQYF.